A selection of T cell receptor beta chains follows, all from one sample in a study of blood T cell repertoires in COVID-19. Here immunoSEQ multiplex PCR was the method, and the copy in TCRdb shows in-frame clones only, minus some. The repertoire holds about 260,000 clones, with roughly 85% as singletons. Sequencing was done on a sample of peripheral blood. The receptors shown here come from a man between 60 and 75 years old who had recovered from COVID-19. CDR3s include the opening cysteine and the closing phenylalanine or tryptophan. The D gene is left open where the match is weak. For some rows the clone size is stated as once, few or many, or as a class when expanded; others skip it.

.	TRBJ1-1	TRBV18	.	12	TGTGCCAGCTCCGGCTACGGGACAGAAGCTTTCTTT	CASSGYGTEAFF
TRBD1	TRBJ1-2	TRBV14	few	17	TGTGCCAGCAGCCCGATCGGGACAGGGGCTTATCTGTACGGCTACACCTTC	CASSPIGTGAYLYGYTF
.	TRBJ1-2	TRBV12-3/TRBV12-4	.	13	TGTGCCAGCAGCACTCGGGGGGGAAATGGCTACACCTTC	CASSTRGGNGYTF
.	TRBJ2-1	TRBV12-2	.	17	TGTGCAAGTCGCTTTCCCCCAAGACGGCTCAGGTACAATGAGCAGTTCTTC	CASRFPPRRLRYNEQFF
TRBD1	TRBJ2-2	TRBV18	.	13	TGTGCCAGCTCATCCCACAGGGGCGGGGAGCTGTTTTTT	CASSSHRGGELFF
TRBD1	TRBJ1-6	TRBV6-2/TRBV6-3	.	15	TGTGCCAGCAGCCCCCCTCAGGGGGCAGGTTCACCCCTCCACTTT	CASSPPQGAGSPLHF
TRBD1	TRBJ1-5	TRBV27	.	16	TGTGCCAGCAGTACGGGCAGGGGGCGTGCGGCGCAGCCCCAGCATTTT	CASSTGRGRAAQPQHF
TRBD1	TRBJ2-6	TRBV7-8	.	18	TGTGCCAGCAGCCAACATCGGGACAGGGTAACTGGGGCCAACGTCCTGACTTTC	CASSQHRDRVTGANVLTF
TRBD2	TRBJ2-3	TRBV5-8	.	14	TGTGCCAGCAGCTTTCCTAGCGGGGTAGATACGCAGTATTTT	CASSFPSGVDTQYF
.	TRBJ1-5	TRBV30	.	13	TGTGCCTGGAGCGACGGAGTCAATCAGCCCCAGCATTTT	CAWSDGVNQPQHF
TRBD1	TRBJ1-2	TRBV6-5	.	16	TGTGCCAGCAGTTCCAGGTGGGGACAGGGATTCAATGGCTACACCTTC	CASSSRWGQGFNGYTF
TRBD1	TRBJ1-6	TRBV30	few	14	TGTGCCTGGGCCCCACAGGGGGCAAATTCACCCCTCCACTTT	CAWAPQGANSPLHF
.	TRBJ2-7	TRBV9	.	11	TGTGCCAGCAGCGGGAGGTACGAGCAGTACTTC	CASSGRYEQYF
TRBD1	TRBJ1-2	TRBV20-1	.	14	TGCAGTGCTGGTGCCCGGGACAGATCGTATGGCTACACCTTC	CSAGARDRSYGYTF
.	TRBJ2-5	TRBV5-8	.	14	TGTGCCAGCAGCTTGGGGCAGAGGGAGGAGACCCAGTACTTC	CASSLGQREETQYF
.	TRBJ1-5	TRBV11-3	once	17	TGTGCCAGCAGCTTAGACCCGACAGGAGTGGGGAATCAGCCCCAGCATTTT	CASSLDPTGVGNQPQHF
TRBD1	TRBJ2-7	TRBV18	.	13	TGTGCCAGCTCCCCGACAGGGGCCTACGAGCAGTACTTC	CASSPTGAYEQYF
TRBD1	TRBJ1-1	TRBV3-1/TRBV3-2	.	14	TGTGCCAGCAGCCATGCAGGGGGAGGCACTGAAGCTTTCTTT	CASSHAGGGTEAFF
TRBD1	TRBJ1-5	TRBV18	.	20	TGTGCCAGCTCACTGACCGGGACAGGGGTCGCCGTCGACTACAATCAGCCCCAGCATTTT	CASSLTGTGVAVDYNQPQHF
.	TRBJ2-3	TRBV29-1	.	13	TGCAGCGTTAAACGGGATCTCACAGATACGCAGTATTTT	CSVKRDLTDTQYF
TRBD1	TRBJ1-3	TRBV3-1/TRBV3-2	.	17	TGTGCCAGCAGCCAAGGCAGGGGGCTTATCTCTGGAAACACCATATATTTT	CASSQGRGLISGNTIYF
TRBD1	TRBJ1-5	TRBV28	few	16	TGTGCCAGCAGGGGTCAGGGGACAGGCAGCAATCAGCCCCAGCATTTT	CASRGQGTGSNQPQHF
TRBD2	TRBJ2-5	TRBV18	.	18	TGTGCCAGCTCACCACCGGTACTAGCGGGAGTCCAGTGGGAGACCCAGTACTTC	CASSPPVLAGVQWETQYF
TRBD1	TRBJ1-1	TRBV5-4	.	13	TGTGCCAGCAGCTTGCAGGGGGCCACTGAAGCTTTCTTT	CASSLQGATEAFF
.	TRBJ1-2	TRBV5-1	.	12	TGCGCCAGCAGCCAGACAAGCTATGGCTACACCTTC	CASSQTSYGYTF
.	TRBJ2-3	TRBV27	once	16	TGTGCCAGCAGGCCCCTCAGAACAGGATCCACAGATACGCAGTATTTT	CASRPLRTGSTDTQYF
TRBD1	TRBJ1-4	TRBV10-3	once	15	TGTGCCATCAGTGAGTCACAGGGGATCAATGAAAAACTGTTTTTT	CAISESQGINEKLFF
TRBD1	TRBJ1-1	TRBV28	.	14	TGTGCCAGCATCAGAGGACAGGGTAGCACTGAAGCTTTCTTT	CASIRGQGSTEAFF
.	TRBJ1-5	TRBV2	few	13	TGTGCCAGCAGTGGGACAGTGAATCAGCCCCAGCATTTT	CASSGTVNQPQHF
.	TRBJ2-2	TRBV21-1	.	19	TGTGCCAGCAGCAAAATCGGACAGCGTCCTGACCCGAACACCGGGGAGCTGTTTTTT	CASSKIGQRPDPNTGELFF
.	TRBJ1-1	TRBV2	few	13	TGTGCCAGTCGCACGGAGGGGAACACTGAAGCTTTCTTT	CASRTEGNTEAFF
.	TRBJ1-3	TRBV19	.	14	TGTGCCAGTAGTATTGTCACAGGCCGAAACACCATATATTTT	CASSIVTGRNTIYF
.	TRBJ2-1	TRBV28	.	15	TGTGCCAGCAGTGGCAGGGCAGGTTCCTACAATGAGCAGTTCTTC	CASSGRAGSYNEQFF
.	TRBJ1-4	TRBV9	.	16	TGTGCCAGCAGCCCCCAATTTGGTGGAGGCTACGAAAAACTGTTTTTT	CASSPQFGGGYEKLFF
.	TRBJ2-7	TRBV9	.	13	TGTGCCAGCAGCGTAACATCGCGGCACGAGCAGTACTTC	CASSVTSRHEQYF
.	TRBJ2-1	TRBV30	.	14	TGTGCCGGGGGGGCTAGCCCCTCCTACAATGAGCAGTTCTTC	CAGGASPSYNEQFF
TRBD2	TRBJ2-1	TRBV10-1	.	19	TGCGCCAGCAGGATTCCGCTAGCGGGAGGGCGGGGCTCCTACAATGAGCAGTTCTTC	CASRIPLAGGRGSYNEQFF
.	TRBJ1-1	TRBV9	.	12	TGTGCCAGCAGCGTCCGGGACACTGAAGCTTTCTTT	CASSVRDTEAFF
TRBD1	TRBJ2-5	TRBV19	.	13	TGTGCCAGTAGCACAGGGGGGCGGGAGACCCAGTACTTC	CASSTGGRETQYF
TRBD1	TRBJ1-1	TRBV5-4	.	15	TGTGCCAGCAGCTCCCCGGGACAGCTAAACACTGAAGCTTTCTTT	CASSSPGQLNTEAFF
.	TRBJ2-3	TRBV27	.	16	TGTGCCAGCACGCAAATGGCAGCTAGGGGAATAGATACGCAGTATTTT	CASTQMAARGIDTQYF